Listed here are 12 T cell receptor beta chains from one sample, sequenced in a study of cytomegalovirus exposure and HLA in healthy donors. Both 60 Vbeta primers and 13 Jbeta primers went into the PCR. Profiling relied on immunoSEQ multiplex PCR, and the TCRdb table lists in-frame clones only, not all of them. The repertoire has roughly 260,000 clones, approximately 84% of them found once; the top ten carry 2%. Sequencing was carried out using PBMCs. The receptors here all came from a woman between 35 and 50 years old in good health and CMV-seropositive.

V gene TRBV5-6 combines with J gene TRBJ1-1; 9 positions agree with TRBD1. The junction had 7 bases not matched to a gene; V was cut back by 2 bases and J by 2 bases. Germline V gives CDR1 SGHDT, CDR2 YYEEEE. This CDR3 contains 16 residues. DNA of the CDR3: TGTGCCAGCAGCTTAGGACAGGGGCGAGGCAACACTGAAGCTTTCTTT. Its translation: CASSLGQGRGNTEAFF. Drawing the rest from reference TRBV5-6 and TRBJ1-1, the complete variable domain is DAGVTQSPTHLIKTRGQQVTLRCSPKSGHDTVSWYQQALGQGPQFIFQYYEEEERQRGNFPDRFSGHQFPNYSSELNVNALLLGDSALYLCASSLGQGRGNTEAFFGQGTRLTVV.

The J gene is TRBJ2-5, the V gene TRBV25-1; no reliable D call. The J call may be mistaken, given a closer DNA end match to TRBJ2-7. Germline V lookup: CDR1 MGHDK, CDR2 SYGVNS. This CDR3 region has 11 residues. The DNA of the CDR3 is TGTGCCAGCAGTGAATGGGGCGAGCAGTACTTC. The encoded protein is CASSEWGEQYF.

This clone showed up just a few times. This sequence joins TRBV7-3 and TRBJ2-5; possible D gene TRBD1, 5 bases. The CDR3 sequence is 14 residues long. Trimming removed 2 bases at V and 2 bases at J, with 9 bases between. Germline CDR1 is SGHTA and CDR2 is FQGTGA. In DNA form, the CDR3 reads TGTGCCAGCAGCTTAGGGGCAGGGCAAGAGACCCAGTACTTC. This gives the protein CASSLGAGQETQYF.

The chain combines TRBV6-6 with TRBJ2-3, with 7 bases identical to TRBD2. Germline lookup yields CDR1 MNHNY and CDR2 SVGAGI (reference sequence). This CDR3 is built from 14 residues. Germline trimming cut 6 bases from V and 4 bases from J; bases unmatched to any gene: 7. Here the CDR3 reads CASSNGTIADTQYF. The CDR3 nucleotides read TGTGCCAGCAGCAACGGGACTATTGCAGATACGCAGTATTTT.

The chain uses TRBV7-9 and TRBJ2-7, with 8 nucleotides matching TRBD2. The CDR3 is 15 amino acids. CDR1 SEHNR and CDR2 FQNEAQ come from the germline V gene (reference sequence). V lost 3 bases and J lost 6; bases outside the gene matches: 10. As DNA, the CDR3 is TGTGCCAGCAGCTTCGGAGGGACTAGAGGGGCCGAGCAGTACTTC. It is translated as CASSFGGTRGAEQYF.

This CDR3 is CASSLISPGGAFF. The CDR3 region has the DNA TGTGCCAGCAGCTTAATATCCCCAGGGGGAGCTTTCTTT. The chain is built from TRBV7-2 and TRBJ1-1, with 7 bases lining up with TRBD1. Germline lookup yields CDR1 SGHTA and CDR2 FQGNSA. The V segment lost 2 bases and the J segment 10 bases; nucleotides outside the gene matches: 7. The CDR3 consists of 13 residues. The full variable domain, rest sourced from reference TRBV7-2 and TRBJ1-1, is GAGVSQSPSNKVTEKGKDVELRCDPISGHTALYWYRQSLGQGLEFLIYFQGNSAPDKSGLPSDRFSAERTGGSVSTLTIQRTQQEDSAVYLCASSLISPGGAFFGQGTRLTVV.

The rearrangement links TRBV19 to TRBJ2-7, with D tentatively TRBD1 (6 bases). This CDR3 is 15 amino acids long. Trimming took 5 bases from V and 0 from J, leaving 14 bases between them. Germline V gene lookup returns CDR1 LNHDA and CDR2 SQIVND (reference sequence). Here the CDR3 DNA reads TGTGCCAGTAGTCCCCGACAGGTTAGCTCCTACGAGCAGTACTTC. This translates into CASSPRQVSSYEQYF.

The CDR3 region is CASSHRGVGSPLHF. CDR3 in DNA: TGTGCCAGTAGCCACAGGGGTGTGGGTTCACCCCTCCACTTT. The genes are TRBV19 and TRBJ1-6; TRBD1 agrees at 7 bases. The CDR3 runs to 14 residues. The trim removed 6 bases at V and 9 bases at J, leaving 8 bases unmatched. From germline, CDR1 is LNHDA and CDR2 SQIVND (reference sequence).

This chain connects TRBV28 to TRBJ1-2; D remains unclear. CDR3 length: 14 amino acids. V lost 4 bases to trimming and J lost 2 bases, with 11 bases between them. The germline gives CDR1 MDHEN, CDR2 SYDVKM. CDR3 nucleotides: TGTGCCAGCAGTTCCCTGGCGGAGAACTATGGCTACACCTTC. Its protein product is CASSSLAENYGYTF.

The V gene is TRBV10-3, the J gene TRBJ2-7, with 11 bases lining up with TRBD1. The V gene's germline CDR1 is ENHRY and CDR2 SYGVKD. Trimming removed 6 bases from V and 2 bases from J; junction bases left unmatched: 3. This CDR3 has 14 residues. The CDR3 DNA is TGTGCCATCAGGGACAGGGGGCTTACCTACGAGCAGTACTTC. Its translation is CAIRDRGLTYEQYF.

The chain joins TRBV10-2 to TRBJ2-5, with TRBD2 as a possible D gene (8 bases). The J call is doubtful: the DNA matches TRBJ2-7 better. The CDR3 is made up of 16 amino acids. Germline CDR1 WSHSY, CDR2 SAAADI. CDR3: CASSEEGGGGPYEQYF. The CDR3 region has the DNA TGCGCCAGCAGTGAGGAAGGGGGCGGGGGGCCCTACGAGCAGTACTTC.

For the CDR3, the DNA is TGCGCCAGCAGGCCCGACTGGGCTGGAAACACCATATATTTT. Its protein is CASRPDWAGNTIYF. The chain employs TRBV5-1 and TRBJ1-3; D is unclear. Between the trimmed V and J ends, which lost 5 bases and 2 bases, there was a span of 11 bases. The CDR3 is made up of 14 amino acids. Germline V gene sequence: CDR1 SGHRS, CDR2 YFSETQ.